These 18 T cell receptor beta chains originate from one sample sequenced in a study of blood T cells in healthy people across ages. Through a sample-barcoded 5' primer and a J-beta primer mix, a second PCR was run for about 6 to 11 cycles. Via MiXCR, TCRdb re-called the 5' RACE reads, giving one row per CDR3 protein. The table shows around 1,000,000 distinct CDR3 sequences, with 30% to 40% occurring only once. Sequencing was done on a sample of blood. The receptors shown here come from a man between 18 and 35 years old in good health.

The chain has TRBV6-5 and TRBJ2-3, with 8 nucleotides matching TRBD2. There are 14 residues in the CDR3. The V gene end was trimmed by 6 bases and the J gene end by 8 bases; junction bases not matched to a gene: 10. Germline values: CDR1 MNHEY, CDR2 SVGAGI. CDR3 in DNA: TGTGCCAGCAGCCGCGGGGGGTCCATAGGTACGCAGTATTTT. Translating gives CASSRGGSIGTQYF.

The CDR3 spells CSASTGGEQYF. CDR3 DNA sequence: TGCAGTGCCTCGACAGGGGGCGAGCAGTACTTC. The V and J genes are TRBV20-1 and TRBJ2-7; 9 bases are shared with TRBD1. With 6 bases clipped from V and 6 bases from J, the junction kept 3 bases outside the gene matches. This CDR3 contains 11 residues. Germline V gene data show CDR1 as DFQATT and CDR2 as SNEGSKA (reference sequence).

The sample holds a few counts of this clonotype. This chain uses TRBV4-3 with TRBJ1-1; D is unclear. The germline V gene has CDR1 LGHNA and CDR2 YSLEER. The V gene lost 0 bases and the J gene lost 4 bases, with 6 bases spanning the gap. The CDR3 runs 13 residues. CDR3 sequence reads: CASSQDPRTEAFF. The CDR3 bases are TGCGCCAGCAGCCAAGACCCGCGCACTGAAGCTTTCTTT.

The chain combines TRBV28 with TRBJ2-5, with TRBD1 matching over 8 bases. This CDR3 is 17 amino acids long. The germline CDR1 and CDR2 sequences are MDHEN and SYDVKM. Trimming cost V 3 bases and J 0 bases; bases outside gene matches: 9. CDR3 protein: CASSFLGQGAYQETQYF. In DNA form, the CDR3 reads TGTGCCAGCAGTTTCTTGGGGCAGGGGGCGTACCAAGAGACCCAGTACTTC.

This rearrangement joins TRBV28 to TRBJ2-5; D is unclear. Per the germline V gene, CDR1 is MDHEN and CDR2 is SYDVKM. This CDR3 spans 11 amino acids. The V end was cut by 7 bases, the J end by 5 bases, with 8 bases between. The CDR3 protein is CASTSIETQYF. The CDR3, as DNA: TGTGCCAGCACCTCGATCGAGACCCAGTACTTC.

This clonotype was recorded a few times. This chain uses TRBV5-8 with TRBJ2-3; D is uncertain. Per germline, CDR1 SGHTS and CDR2 YDEGEE. There are 14 residues in the CDR3. V shed 0 bases and J shed 4 bases, with 9 bases lying between them. DNA of the CDR3: TGTGCCAGCAGCTTGGCGGTAGAATCAGATACGCAGTATTTT. This translates into CASSLAVESDTQYF.

The J gene is TRBJ2-3, the V gene TRBV14; D is unresolved. This CDR3 has 15 amino acids. Germline V gives CDR1 SGHDN, CDR2 FVKESK. V was cut by 1 base and J by 2 bases, with 10 bases left in between. CDR3 amino acids: CASSQGAPSTDTQYF. The CDR3 region has the DNA TGTGCCAGCAGCCAAGGGGCTCCCTCCACAGATACGCAGTATTTT.

This clonotype was detected only a few times. This sequence joins TRBV20-1 and TRBJ2-3, with 10 bases identical to TRBD2. Germline assignment: CDR1 DFQATT and CDR2 SNEGSKA (reference sequence). V gave up 2 bases and J gave up 5 bases; unmatched junction bases: 4. This CDR3 region has 14 residues. Here the CDR3 reads CSARSGGVRDTQYF. The CDR3 DNA reads as TGCAGTGCTAGAAGCGGGGGGGTCAGAGATACGCAGTATTTT.

This clonotype came up a few times. The CDR3: CASSQGTASRGYTF. CDR3 nucleotide sequence: TGTGCCAGCAGCCAGGGGACAGCCTCAAGGGGCTACACCTTC. The chain is built from TRBV14 and TRBJ1-2; 7 nucleotides agree with TRBD1. Trimming took 3 bases from V and 8 from J; bases not matched to a gene: 9. Germline lookup yields CDR1 SGHDN and CDR2 FVKESK. This CDR3 is built from 14 residues.

The chain carries TRBV4-1 and TRBJ2-4; perhaps TRBD2 as D (5 bases). The J call is in doubt because the DNA end fits TRBJ2-7 better. The germline V gene has CDR1 MGHRA and CDR2 YSYEKL. CDR3 length equals 15 residues. The CDR3: CASSQDFRGSYEQYF. CDR3 coding DNA: TGCGCCAGCAGCCAAGATTTTCGGGGATCCTACGAGCAGTACTTC.

The chain's CDR3 is CASSLGGAGTGELFF. In DNA, the CDR3 is TGTGCCAGCAGTTTAGGGGGCGCCGGCACCGGGGAGCTGTTTTTT. V usage is TRBV12-3 or TRBV12-4 and J usage is TRBJ2-2, with D possibly matching TRBD1 (5 bases). The CDR3 extends over 15 amino acids. V was pared by 1 base and J by 4 bases, with 10 bases between.

The chain joins TRBV7-8 to TRBJ2-5, with D tentatively TRBD2 (5 bases). The CDR3 sequence is 16 residues long. The germline V gene encodes CDR1 SGHVS and CDR2 FQNEAQ. V was cut by 7 bases and J by 11 bases, with 29 bases left in between. The CDR3 loop reads CASNHREGLSYNEQYF. CDR3 bases: TGTGCCAGCAACCACCGAGAGGGATTATCCTACAATGAGCAGTACTTC.

V and J are TRBV4-2 and TRBJ1-3; the match to TRBD1 covers 8 bases. Germline V gene lookup returns CDR1 LGHNA and CDR2 YNFKEQ. The trim removed 0 bases at V and 4 bases at J, leaving 2 bases unmatched. The CDR3 consists of 15 residues. Here the CDR3 reads CASSQEDREGNTIYF. The CDR3 DNA reads TGTGCCAGCAGCCAAGAGGACAGGGAGGGAAACACCATATATTTT.

The chain links TRBV2 to TRBJ1-4; D is ambiguous. V was clipped by 10 bases and J by 3 bases, with 12 bases between them. There are 13 residues in the CDR3. Per the germline V gene, CDR1 is SNHLY and CDR2 is FYNNEI. The CDR3 sequence is CAIPGTSNEKLFF. CDR3 sequence (DNA): TGTGCCATCCCGGGCACCTCTAATGAAAAACTGTTTTTT.

The chain has TRBV7-2 and TRBJ1-2, with 7 bases matching TRBD1. CDR1 and CDR2 from the germline V gene are SGHTA and FQGNSA. The CDR3 totals 14 residues. V dropped 1 base and J dropped 4; count of bases not matched to a gene: 3. The chain's CDR3 is CASSLVQGVYGYTF. Here the CDR3 DNA reads TGTGCCAGCAGCTTAGTCCAGGGGGTCTATGGCTACACCTTC.

The rearrangement links TRBV27 to TRBJ1-4; TRBD1 aligns across 7 bases. The CDR3 extends over 14 amino acids. Trimming at V came to 4 bases and at J to 8 bases, leaving 7 bases not matched to a gene. CDR1 is MNHEY and CDR2 is SMNVEV in the germline V gene (reference sequence). The chain's CDR3 is CASSSQGQREKLFF. The CDR3 coding sequence is TGTGCCAGCAGTTCACAGGGACAGCGGGAAAAACTGTTTTTT.

In this sample, this clonotype turned up once. This chain's CDR3 is CASSLRPDRITDTQYF. Here the CDR3 DNA reads TGTGCCAGCAGTCTCCGACCGGACAGAATCACAGATACGCAGTATTTT. The V and J genes are TRBV27 and TRBJ2-3, with a weak D call TRBD1 (6 bases). V shed 5 bases and J shed 2 bases, with 17 bases lying between them. Germline V gives CDR1 MNHEY, CDR2 SMNVEV (reference sequence). This CDR3 has 16 amino acids.

The chain employs TRBV27 and TRBJ1-2, with 7 nucleotides matching TRBD1. Germline assignment: CDR1 MNHEY and CDR2 SMNVEV (reference sequence). There are 15 residues in the CDR3. Trimming removed 6 bases from V and 5 bases from J; junction bases left unmatched: 12. CDR3 loop: CASSYQQGSLYGYTF. The DNA for the CDR3 is TGTGCCAGCAGCTATCAACAGGGGTCTTTATATGGCTACACCTTC.